This T cell receptor (beta chain) was sequenced during a study of blood T cell repertoires in COVID-19. For the study at large: In each case, the material was cDNA or gDNA derived from T cells, B-cell-depleted T cells, or PBMCs.

This CDR3 spans 21 amino acids. With V trimmed by 2 bases and J by 5 bases, 22 bases remained unmatched. Per the germline V gene, CDR1 is WNHNN and CDR2 is SYGVQD (reference sequence). Some clones are missing from TCRdb's copy, which holds only in-frame ones; the method was immunoSEQ multiplex PCR. The sample holds just under 80,000 clones, 80% to 90% seen once. This receptor was obtained from a human donor in a cohort sampled during active COVID-19. The specimen sequenced was peripheral blood. The gene calls are TRBV10-1 and TRBJ1-4, with 8 bases aligning to TRBD1. CDR3 amino acids: CASSEPRIRQGTNPFNEKLFF. The CDR3 DNA reads as TGCGCCAGCAGTGAGCCTCGGATTCGACAGGGGACCAATCCCTTCAATGAAAAACTGTTTTTT.